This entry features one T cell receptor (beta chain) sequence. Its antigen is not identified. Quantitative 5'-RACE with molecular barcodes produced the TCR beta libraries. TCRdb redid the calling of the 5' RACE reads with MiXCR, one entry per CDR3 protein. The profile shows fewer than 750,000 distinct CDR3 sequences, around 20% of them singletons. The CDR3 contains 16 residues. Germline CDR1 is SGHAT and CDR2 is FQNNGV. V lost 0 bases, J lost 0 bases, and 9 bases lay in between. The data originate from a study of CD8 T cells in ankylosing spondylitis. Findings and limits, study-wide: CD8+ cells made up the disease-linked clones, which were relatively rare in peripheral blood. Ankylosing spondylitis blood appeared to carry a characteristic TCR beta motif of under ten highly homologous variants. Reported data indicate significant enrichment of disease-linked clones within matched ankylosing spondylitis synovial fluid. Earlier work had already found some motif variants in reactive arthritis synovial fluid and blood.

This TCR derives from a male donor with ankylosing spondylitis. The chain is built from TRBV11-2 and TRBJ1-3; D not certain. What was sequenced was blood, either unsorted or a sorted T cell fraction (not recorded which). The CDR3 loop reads CASSLEVYSSGNTIYF. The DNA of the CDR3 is TGTGCCAGCAGCTTAGAGGTGTACAGCTCTGGAAACACCATATATTTT.